This T cell receptor beta chain originates from a study of blood T cell repertoires in COVID-19. Study context: Samples representing acute and convalescent COVID-19 were sourced from the United States, Italy and Spain. Sample material is recorded as cDNA or gDNA derived from T cells, B-cell-depleted T cells, or PBMCs.

Authors' data handling: Amplification of reference gene primers provided the estimated nucleated cell counts. Generated by immunoSEQ multiplex PCR, the TCRdb table keeps only in-frame clones and is missing some. The V and J calls and clone size are taken from that table; D and trimming were inferred from the DNA. This table has around 160,000 clones, more than 90% appearing once. Worth noting for this clone: The sample carries other DNA sequences with the same CDR3.

Germline trimming cut 2 bases from V and 5 bases from J; bases unmatched to any gene: 2. The CDR3 runs 13 residues. Germline CDR1 and CDR2: SEHNR and FQNEAQ (reference sequence). The specimen sequenced was peripheral blood. This TCR was sampled from a man aged 55 to 70 with active or convalescent COVID-19. This chain joins TRBV7-9 and TRBJ1-1; 7 bases align to TRBD1. The CDR3 bases are TGTGCCAGCAGCTTAATACAGGGGACTGAAGCTTTCTTT. It encodes CASSLIQGTEAFF.